A selection of T cell receptor beta chains follows, all from one sample in a study of blood T cell repertoires in COVID-19. Produced via immunoSEQ multiplex PCR; TCRdb's table is partial and in-frame only. The sample has some 100,000 clones, 70% to 90% seen once. Material: peripheral blood. Receptors originate from a woman between 55 and 75 years old with acute or convalescent COVID-19. Each CDR3 is given with its conserved first and last residue. The order of the fields is J gene, V gene, D gene, clone size, CDR3 DNA, CDR3 protein. The D gene is left open where the match is weak. Some rows mark clone size as missing; the rest say once, few, many or name a class of expanded clone.

j_gene: TRBJ1-3; v_gene: TRBV3-1/TRBV3-2; d_gene: -; abundance: -; CDR3nt: TGTGCCAGCAGCCAAGAGCGACTTCTTATCTCCGGAAACACCATATATTTT; CDR3aa: CASSQERLLISGNTIYF
j_gene: TRBJ2-2; v_gene: TRBV7-3; d_gene: TRBD2; abundance: -; CDR3nt: TGTGCCAGCAGCTTAGGGGCTCCGGGGGGGAACACCGGGGAGCTGTTTTTT; CDR3aa: CASSLGAPGGNTGELFF
j_gene: TRBJ1-2; v_gene: TRBV5-1; d_gene: -; abundance: -; CDR3nt: TGCGCCAGCAGCACAGGGACGGAGTATGGCTACACCTTC; CDR3aa: CASSTGTEYGYTF
j_gene: TRBJ2-3; v_gene: TRBV7-9; d_gene: TRBD2; abundance: -; CDR3nt: TGTGCCAGCAGCCTGACTAGCGGGAGCTTTAAGGATACGCAGTATTTT; CDR3aa: CASSLTSGSFKDTQYF
j_gene: TRBJ2-3; v_gene: TRBV29-1; d_gene: TRBD2; abundance: -; CDR3nt: TGCAGCGTTGGGGGCGGGGGGAGCACAGATACGCAGTATTTT; CDR3aa: CSVGGGGSTDTQYF
j_gene: TRBJ1-3; v_gene: TRBV2; d_gene: -; abundance: -; CDR3nt: TGTGCCAGCAGGTCCGGGGGGCGAGGAAACACCATATATTTT; CDR3aa: CASRSGGRGNTIYF
j_gene: TRBJ1-2; v_gene: TRBV10-3; d_gene: TRBD1; abundance: -; CDR3nt: TGTGCCATCAGTGAACGGACAGGGGGCGCAATAATTGATGGCTACACCTTC; CDR3aa: CAISERTGGAIIDGYTF
j_gene: TRBJ1-1; v_gene: TRBV11-2; d_gene: -; abundance: -; CDR3nt: TGTGCCAGCAGCTTAATCGGGGGGCGCGGAAGGGTGAACACTGAAGCTTTCTTT; CDR3aa: CASSLIGGRGRVNTEAFF
j_gene: TRBJ1-5; v_gene: TRBV5-8; d_gene: TRBD1; abundance: -; CDR3nt: TGTGCCAGCAGCTCGTGGGACAGGAGGACCACATATAGCAATCAGCCCCAGCATTTT; CDR3aa: CASSSWDRRTTYSNQPQHF
j_gene: TRBJ1-4; v_gene: TRBV29-1; d_gene: TRBD1; abundance: -; CDR3nt: TGCAGCGTTGCCGGGACAGGGGTGGAAAAACTGTTTTTT; CDR3aa: CSVAGTGVEKLFF
j_gene: TRBJ2-3; v_gene: TRBV5-1; d_gene: TRBD2; abundance: -; CDR3nt: TGCGCCAGCAGCTTGTATCTACAGCGGGGCCGGAATACGCAGTATTTT; CDR3aa: CASSLYLQRGRNTQYF
j_gene: TRBJ2-1; v_gene: TRBV19; d_gene: TRBD2; abundance: -; CDR3nt: TGTGCCAGTAGTATAGGATATCAGCTAGCGGGACGCTACTACAATGAGCAGTTCTTC; CDR3aa: CASSIGYQLAGRYYNEQFF
j_gene: TRBJ1-1; v_gene: TRBV3-1/TRBV3-2; d_gene: -; abundance: -; CDR3nt: TGTGCCAGCAGCGAGGGAAGGGTTCGCACTGAAGCTTTCTTT; CDR3aa: CASSEGRVRTEAFF
j_gene: TRBJ1-6; v_gene: TRBV12-5; d_gene: -; abundance: -; CDR3nt: TGTGCTAGTGGCCTTCGTTCGGGGAAACTGAATTCACCCCTCCACTTT; CDR3aa: CASGLRSGKLNSPLHF
j_gene: TRBJ2-1; v_gene: TRBV6-5; d_gene: -; abundance: once; CDR3nt: TGTGCCAGCAGTTACTCAGAGGGTGAGCAGTTCTTC; CDR3aa: CASSYSEGEQFF
j_gene: TRBJ1-1; v_gene: TRBV3-1/TRBV3-2; d_gene: -; abundance: -; CDR3nt: TGTGCCAGCAGCCAGTCAGGGGTGAACACTGAAGCTTTCTTT; CDR3aa: CASSQSGVNTEAFF
j_gene: TRBJ1-2; v_gene: TRBV27; d_gene: -; abundance: -; CDR3nt: TGTGCCAGCAGTGCGACATCGACAGGAGGTGGCTACACCTTC; CDR3aa: CASSATSTGGGYTF
j_gene: TRBJ1-6; v_gene: TRBV13; d_gene: -; abundance: -; CDR3nt: TGTGCCAGCAGTGAGGGGCGGGGTAATTCACCCCTCCACTTT; CDR3aa: CASSEGRGNSPLHF
j_gene: TRBJ1-5; v_gene: TRBV19; d_gene: TRBD1; abundance: -; CDR3nt: TGTGCCAGTAGCCGGACAGGGCCGGGCAATCAGCCCCAGCATTTT; CDR3aa: CASSRTGPGNQPQHF
j_gene: TRBJ2-1; v_gene: TRBV7-3; d_gene: -; abundance: -; CDR3nt: TGTGCCAGCAGCTTAACTTATCAGGGGACTGAGCAGTTCTTC; CDR3aa: CASSLTYQGTEQFF
j_gene: TRBJ2-3; v_gene: TRBV19; d_gene: TRBD2; abundance: once; CDR3nt: TGTGCCAGTAACGATCCGGGGGGGTCCCAGGACAATACGCAGTATTTT; CDR3aa: CASNDPGGSQDNTQYF
j_gene: TRBJ1-5; v_gene: TRBV30; d_gene: -; abundance: -; CDR3nt: TGTGCCTGGGGGACGGGGAGCAATCAGCCCCAGCATTTT; CDR3aa: CAWGTGSNQPQHF
j_gene: TRBJ1-2; v_gene: TRBV18; d_gene: -; abundance: -; CDR3nt: TGTGCCAGCTCATACGACAGCCAATATGGCTACACCTTC; CDR3aa: CASSYDSQYGYTF
j_gene: TRBJ1-6; v_gene: TRBV10-3; d_gene: TRBD1; abundance: -; CDR3nt: TGTGCCATCAGTGAAAGGGACAGGGTAAATTCACCCCTCCACTTT; CDR3aa: CAISERDRVNSPLHF
j_gene: TRBJ1-3; v_gene: TRBV29-1; d_gene: -; abundance: -; CDR3nt: TGCAGCGTTGGACAACCTGGAAACACCATATATTTT; CDR3aa: CSVGQPGNTIYF
j_gene: TRBJ2-7; v_gene: TRBV3-1/TRBV3-2; d_gene: -; abundance: -; CDR3nt: TGTGCCAGCAGCCTTTACGGACAGACGACAACCTACGAGCAGTACTTC; CDR3aa: CASSLYGQTTTYEQYF
j_gene: TRBJ1-1; v_gene: TRBV19; d_gene: -; abundance: -; CDR3nt: TGTGCCAGTAGTTCGGGACTGGTCGGAGGAGAAGCTTTCTTT; CDR3aa: CASSSGLVGGEAFF
j_gene: TRBJ2-1; v_gene: TRBV4-1; d_gene: -; abundance: -; CDR3nt: TGCGCCAGCAGCCACCATAGGGAGTACAATGAGCAGTTCTTC; CDR3aa: CASSHHREYNEQFF
j_gene: TRBJ2-5; v_gene: TRBV7-2; d_gene: TRBD2; abundance: -; CDR3nt: TGTGCCAGCAGTTCCGGGACTAGCGGGAGAAAGACCCAGTACTTC; CDR3aa: CASSSGTSGRKTQYF
j_gene: TRBJ2-3; v_gene: TRBV10-3; d_gene: -; abundance: -; CDR3nt: TGTGCCGTTTCGGCCCTAGCACCGAACACAGATACGCAGTATTTT; CDR3aa: CAVSALAPNTDTQYF
j_gene: TRBJ2-3; v_gene: TRBV5-1; d_gene: -; abundance: -; CDR3nt: TGCGCCAGCAGCCCTCGGGGGGCGGGCAGCACAGATACGCAGTATTTT; CDR3aa: CASSPRGAGSTDTQYF
j_gene: TRBJ2-3; v_gene: TRBV19; d_gene: TRBD2; abundance: -; CDR3nt: TGTGCCAGTAGGCGGACTAGCGGGAGTACACCTGGTCGCCCAGATACGCAGTATTTT; CDR3aa: CASRRTSGSTPGRPDTQYF
j_gene: TRBJ1-5; v_gene: TRBV5-1; d_gene: -; abundance: -; CDR3nt: TGCGCCAGCAGCTTGGACTCAGGTAATCAGCCCCAGCATTTT; CDR3aa: CASSLDSGNQPQHF
j_gene: TRBJ1-1; v_gene: TRBV18; d_gene: -; abundance: -; CDR3nt: TGTGCCAGCTCACCTCAACAGGGTCGGGCTGAAGCTTTCTTT; CDR3aa: CASSPQQGRAEAFF
j_gene: TRBJ1-2; v_gene: TRBV28; d_gene: -; abundance: -; CDR3nt: TGTGCCAGCAGATGGGGGGGCTATGGCTACACCTTC; CDR3aa: CASRWGGYGYTF
j_gene: TRBJ2-1; v_gene: TRBV7-8; d_gene: TRBD1; abundance: -; CDR3nt: TGTGCCAGCAGCTTAGGCGACAGGGGTCGGTCTGAGCAGTTCTTC; CDR3aa: CASSLGDRGRSEQFF
j_gene: TRBJ2-7; v_gene: TRBV5-6; d_gene: -; abundance: few; CDR3nt: TGTGCCAGCAGCTTACTAGCTGAGGTCTCCGAGCAGTACTTC; CDR3aa: CASSLLAEVSEQYF
j_gene: TRBJ1-4; v_gene: TRBV5-8; d_gene: -; abundance: once; CDR3nt: TGTGCCAGCAGCTTGGGGAGGGGCGCATCTGAAAAACTGTTTTTT; CDR3aa: CASSLGRGASEKLFF
j_gene: TRBJ2-2; v_gene: TRBV12-3/TRBV12-4; d_gene: -; abundance: -; CDR3nt: TGTGCCAGCACCGCCGGGGGCGGGGAGCTGTTTTTT; CDR3aa: CASTAGGGELFF
j_gene: TRBJ2-3; v_gene: TRBV24-1; d_gene: -; abundance: -; CDR3nt: TGTGCCACCAGTGCCAGCGATGCCACAGATACGCAGTATTTT; CDR3aa: CATSASDATDTQYF
j_gene: TRBJ1-5; v_gene: TRBV28; d_gene: -; abundance: -; CDR3nt: TGTGCCAGCAGCACGCCCTTAATACAGTATAGCAATCAGCCCCAGCATTTT; CDR3aa: CASSTPLIQYSNQPQHF